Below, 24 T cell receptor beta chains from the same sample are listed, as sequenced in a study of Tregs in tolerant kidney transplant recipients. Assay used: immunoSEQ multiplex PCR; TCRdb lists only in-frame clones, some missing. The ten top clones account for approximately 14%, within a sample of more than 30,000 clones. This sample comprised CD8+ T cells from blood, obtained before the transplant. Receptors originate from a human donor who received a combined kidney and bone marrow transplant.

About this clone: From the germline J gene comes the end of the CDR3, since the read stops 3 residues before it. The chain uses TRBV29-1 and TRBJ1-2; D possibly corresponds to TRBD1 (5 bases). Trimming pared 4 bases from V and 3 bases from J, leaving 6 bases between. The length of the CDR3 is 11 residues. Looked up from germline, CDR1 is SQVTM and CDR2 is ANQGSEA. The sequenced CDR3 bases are TGCAGCGTTGTAGGGGACTATGGC. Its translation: CSVVGDYG. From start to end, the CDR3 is CSVVGDYGYTF.

Here the CDR3 reads CASSTGNTEAFF. CDR3 DNA, as far as it was read: TGTGCCAGTAGTACAGGGAACACTGAA. The gene calls are TRBV19 and TRBJ1-1, with no clear D. The read terminates 3 residues ahead of where the CDR3 ends, so the germline J gene completes it. The V end was cut by 4 bases, the J end by 1 base, with 4 bases between. The CDR3 length is 12 residues. Germline CDR1 and CDR2: LNHDA and SQIVND (reference sequence). The entire variable domain, with the rest obtained from reference TRBV19 and TRBJ1-1, is as follows: DGGITQSPKYLFRKEGQNVTLSCEQNLNHDAMYWYRQDPGQGLRLIYYSQIVNDFQKGDIAEGYSVSREKKESFPLTVTSAQKNPTAFYLCASSTGNTEAFFGQGTRLTVV.

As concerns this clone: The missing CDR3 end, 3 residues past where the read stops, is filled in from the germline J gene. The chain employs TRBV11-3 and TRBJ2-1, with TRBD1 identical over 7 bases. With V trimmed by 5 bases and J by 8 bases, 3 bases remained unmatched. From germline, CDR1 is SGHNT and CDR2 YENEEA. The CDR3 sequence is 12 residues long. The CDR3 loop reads CASSHDRDEQFF. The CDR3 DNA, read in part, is TGTGCCAGCAGCCATGACAGGGATGAG.

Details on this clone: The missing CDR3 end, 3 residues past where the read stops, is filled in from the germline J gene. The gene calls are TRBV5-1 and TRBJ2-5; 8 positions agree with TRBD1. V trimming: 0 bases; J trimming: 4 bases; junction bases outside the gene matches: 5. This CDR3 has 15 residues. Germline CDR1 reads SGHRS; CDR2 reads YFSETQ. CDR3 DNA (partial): TGCGCCAGCAGCTTGGATCAGGGGGCGGGAGAGACC. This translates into CASSLDQGAGET. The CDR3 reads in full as CASSLDQGAGETQYF.

Incomplete CDR3 DNA: TGTGCCAGTAGTCTACCGGGACAGTCTACTGAA. This codes for CASSLPGQSTE. The entire CDR3 is CASSLPGQSTEAFF. V gene TRBV19 combines with J gene TRBJ1-1; 7 nucleotides agree with TRBD1. The sequenced fragment ends 3 residues before the CDR3 boundary, so the rest is inferred from the germline J gene. Germline V gene data show CDR1 as LNHDA and CDR2 as SQIVND (reference sequence). V shed 5 bases, J shed 5 bases, and the junction held 8 bases outside the gene matches. The CDR3 runs to 14 residues.

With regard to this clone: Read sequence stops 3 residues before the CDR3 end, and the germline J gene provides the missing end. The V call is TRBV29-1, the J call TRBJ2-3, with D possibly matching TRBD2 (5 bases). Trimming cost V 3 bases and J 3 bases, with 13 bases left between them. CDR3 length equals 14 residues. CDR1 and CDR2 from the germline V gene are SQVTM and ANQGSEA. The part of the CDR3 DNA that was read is TGCAGCGTTGACCCTTCTAGCCAGACAGATACG. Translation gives CSVDPSSQTDT. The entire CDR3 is CSVDPSSQTDTQYF.

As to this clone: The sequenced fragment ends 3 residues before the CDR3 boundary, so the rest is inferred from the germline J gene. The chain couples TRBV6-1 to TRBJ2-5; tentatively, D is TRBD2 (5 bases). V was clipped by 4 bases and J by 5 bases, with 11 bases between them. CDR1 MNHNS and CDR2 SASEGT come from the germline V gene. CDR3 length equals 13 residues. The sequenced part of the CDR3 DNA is TGTGCCAGCAGTGCGGGGTCCGGGGAGACC. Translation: CASSAGSGET. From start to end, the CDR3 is CASSAGSGETQYF.

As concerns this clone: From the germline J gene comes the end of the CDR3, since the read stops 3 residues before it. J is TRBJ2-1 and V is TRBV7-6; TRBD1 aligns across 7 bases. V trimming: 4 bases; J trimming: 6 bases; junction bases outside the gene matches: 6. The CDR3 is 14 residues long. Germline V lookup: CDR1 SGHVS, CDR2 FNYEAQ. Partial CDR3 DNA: TGTGCCAGCAGCTCCCGACAGGGTGTCAATGAG. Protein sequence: CASSSRQGVNE. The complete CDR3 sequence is CASSSRQGVNEQFF.

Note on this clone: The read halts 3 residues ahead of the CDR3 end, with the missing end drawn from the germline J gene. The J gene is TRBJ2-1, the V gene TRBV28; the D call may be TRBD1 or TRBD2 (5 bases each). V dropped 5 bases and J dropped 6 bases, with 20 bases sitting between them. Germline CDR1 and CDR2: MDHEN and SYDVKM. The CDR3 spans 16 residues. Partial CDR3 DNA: TGTGCCAGCAGTCCTGTCGGAAGGGGAGTGATCAATGAG. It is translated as CASSPVGRGVINE. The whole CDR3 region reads CASSPVGRGVINEQFF.

The CDR3 DNA, read in part, is TGTGCCAGTACCCTTTGGGCAGGGAACAGCAATCAGCCC. Translated: CASTLWAGNSNQP. The whole CDR3 sequence is CASTLWAGNSNQPQHF. The chain carries TRBV19 and TRBJ1-5, with D perhaps TRBD1 (5 bases). The read stops 3 residues short of the end of the CDR3; the missing end is completed from the germline J gene. Trimming pared 7 bases from V and 1 base from J, leaving 17 bases between. The CDR3 consists of 16 residues. Germline lookup yields CDR1 LNHDA and CDR2 SQIVND (reference sequence).

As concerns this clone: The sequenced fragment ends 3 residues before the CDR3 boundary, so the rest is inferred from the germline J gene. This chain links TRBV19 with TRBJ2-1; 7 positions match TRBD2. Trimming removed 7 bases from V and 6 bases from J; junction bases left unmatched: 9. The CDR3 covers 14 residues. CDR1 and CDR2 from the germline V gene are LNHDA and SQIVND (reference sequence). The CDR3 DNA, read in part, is TGTGCCAGTAAGGCTAGCGGCACCCTCAATGAG. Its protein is CASKASGTLNE. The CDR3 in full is CASKASGTLNEQFF.

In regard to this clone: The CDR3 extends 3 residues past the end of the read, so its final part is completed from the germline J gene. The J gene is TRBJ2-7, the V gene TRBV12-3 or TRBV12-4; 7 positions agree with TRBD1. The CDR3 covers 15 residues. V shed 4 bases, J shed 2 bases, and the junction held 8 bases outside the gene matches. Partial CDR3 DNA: TGTGCCAGCAGTTCACACCGGGACAGAGCCTACGAG. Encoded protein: CASSSHRDRAYE. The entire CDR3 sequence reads CASSSHRDRAYEQYF.

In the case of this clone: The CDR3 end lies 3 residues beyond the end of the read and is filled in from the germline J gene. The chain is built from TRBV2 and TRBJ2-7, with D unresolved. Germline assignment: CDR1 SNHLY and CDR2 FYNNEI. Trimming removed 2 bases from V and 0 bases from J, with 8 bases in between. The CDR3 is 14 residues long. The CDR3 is CASSEYKGSYEQYF. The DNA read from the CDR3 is TGTGCCAGCAGTGAATACAAGGGCTCCTACGAG.

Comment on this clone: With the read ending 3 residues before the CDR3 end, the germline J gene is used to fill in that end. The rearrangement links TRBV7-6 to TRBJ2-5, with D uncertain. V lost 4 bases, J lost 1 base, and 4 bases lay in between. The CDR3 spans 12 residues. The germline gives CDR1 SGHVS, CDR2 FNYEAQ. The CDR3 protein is CASSWAQETQYF. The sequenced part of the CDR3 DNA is TGTGCCAGCAGCTGGGCCCAAGAGACC. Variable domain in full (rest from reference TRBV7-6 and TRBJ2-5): GAGVSQSPRYKVTKRGQDVALRCDPISGHVSLYWYRQALGQGPEFLTYFNYEAQQDKSGLPNDRFSAERPEGSISTLTIQRTEQRDSAMYRCASSWAQETQYFGPGTRLLVL.

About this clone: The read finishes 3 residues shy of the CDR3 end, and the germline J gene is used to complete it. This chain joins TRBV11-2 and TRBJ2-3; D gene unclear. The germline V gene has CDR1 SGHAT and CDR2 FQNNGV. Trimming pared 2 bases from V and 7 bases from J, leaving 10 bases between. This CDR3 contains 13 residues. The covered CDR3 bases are TGTGCCAGCAGCTTACTTTCAGGATATACG. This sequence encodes CASSLLSGYT. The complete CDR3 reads CASSLLSGYTQYF.

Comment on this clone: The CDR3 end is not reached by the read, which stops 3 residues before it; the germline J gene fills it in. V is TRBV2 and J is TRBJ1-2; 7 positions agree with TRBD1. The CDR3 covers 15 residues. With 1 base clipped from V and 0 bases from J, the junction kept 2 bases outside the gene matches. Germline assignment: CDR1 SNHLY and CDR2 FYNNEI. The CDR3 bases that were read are TGTGCCAGCAGTGAAGGGACAGGAACTAACTATGGC. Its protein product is CASSEGTGTNYG. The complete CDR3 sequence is CASSEGTGTNYGYTF.

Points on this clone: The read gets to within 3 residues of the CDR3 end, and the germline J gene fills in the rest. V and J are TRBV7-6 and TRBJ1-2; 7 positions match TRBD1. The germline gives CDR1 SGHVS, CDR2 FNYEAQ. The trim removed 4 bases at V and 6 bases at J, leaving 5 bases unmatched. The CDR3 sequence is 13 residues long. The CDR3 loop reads CASSSTQGDGYTF. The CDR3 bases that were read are TGTGCCAGCAGCTCAACCCAGGGGGATGGC.

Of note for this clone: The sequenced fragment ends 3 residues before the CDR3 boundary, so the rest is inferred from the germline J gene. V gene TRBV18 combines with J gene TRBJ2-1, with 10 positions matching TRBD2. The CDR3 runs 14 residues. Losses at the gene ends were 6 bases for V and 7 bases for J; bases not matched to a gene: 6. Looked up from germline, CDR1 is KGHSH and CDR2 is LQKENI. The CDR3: CASSSSGRWNEQFF. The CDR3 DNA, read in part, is TGTGCCAGCTCGTCTAGCGGGAGATGGAATGAG.

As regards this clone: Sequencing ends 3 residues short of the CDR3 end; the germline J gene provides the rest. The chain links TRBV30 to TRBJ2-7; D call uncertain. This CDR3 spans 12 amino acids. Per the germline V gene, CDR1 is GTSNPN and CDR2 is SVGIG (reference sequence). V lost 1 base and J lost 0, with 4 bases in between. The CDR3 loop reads CAWSEGSYEQYF. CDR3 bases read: TGTGCCTGGAGTGAGGGCTCCTACGAG.

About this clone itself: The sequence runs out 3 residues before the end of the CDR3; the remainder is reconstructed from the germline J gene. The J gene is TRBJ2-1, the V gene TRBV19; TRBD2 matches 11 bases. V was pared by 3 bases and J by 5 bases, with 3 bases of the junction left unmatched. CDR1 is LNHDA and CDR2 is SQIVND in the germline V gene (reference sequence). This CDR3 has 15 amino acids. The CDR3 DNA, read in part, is TGTGCCAGTAGTATGGCTAGCGGGAGGAACAATGAG. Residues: CASSMASGRNNE. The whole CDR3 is CASSMASGRNNEQFF.

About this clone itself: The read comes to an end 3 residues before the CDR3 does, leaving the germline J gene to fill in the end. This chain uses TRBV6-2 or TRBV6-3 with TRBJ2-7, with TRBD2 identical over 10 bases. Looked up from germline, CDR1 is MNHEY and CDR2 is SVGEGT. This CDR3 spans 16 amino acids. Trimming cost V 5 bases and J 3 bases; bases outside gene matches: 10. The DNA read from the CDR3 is TGTGCCAGCAGTGGACGGACTAGCGGTACCCTCTACGAG. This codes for CASSGRTSGTLYE. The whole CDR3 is CASSGRTSGTLYEQYF.

CDR3 DNA (partial): TGTGCCAGTAGTGCCTCGGGACAGCACTTCTACGAG. Amino acid sequence: CASSASGQHFYE. The full CDR3 protein is CASSASGQHFYEQYF. This rearrangement joins TRBV19 to TRBJ2-7, with TRBD1 matching 7 bases. The sequence runs out 3 residues before the end of the CDR3; the remainder is reconstructed from the germline J gene. Germline-derived CDR1 and CDR2 are LNHDA and SQIVND (reference sequence). The CDR3 covers 15 residues. The junction had 10 bases not matched to a gene; V was cut back by 5 bases and J by 3 bases.

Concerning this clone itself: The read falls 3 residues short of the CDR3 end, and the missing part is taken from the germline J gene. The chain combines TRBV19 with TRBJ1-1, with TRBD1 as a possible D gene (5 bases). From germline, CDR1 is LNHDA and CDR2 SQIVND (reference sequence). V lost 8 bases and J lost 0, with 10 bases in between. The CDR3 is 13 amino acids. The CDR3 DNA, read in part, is TGTGCCAGTGGGGGACTCTTGAACACTGAA. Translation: CASGGLLNTE. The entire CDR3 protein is CASGGLLNTEAFF.

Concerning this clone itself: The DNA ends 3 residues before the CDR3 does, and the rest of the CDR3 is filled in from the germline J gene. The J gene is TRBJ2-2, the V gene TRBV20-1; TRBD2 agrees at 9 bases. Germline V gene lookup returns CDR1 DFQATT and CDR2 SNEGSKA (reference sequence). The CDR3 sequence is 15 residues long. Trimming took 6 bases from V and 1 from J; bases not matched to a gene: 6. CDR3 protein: CSAPPTSGNTGELFF. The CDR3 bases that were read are TGCAGTGCCCCTCCGACTAGCGGGAACACCGGGGAG.